These 19 T cell receptor beta chains came from one sample sequenced in a study of T cell clonotyping in hematopoietic cell transplantation. Libraries were prepared by immunoSEQ multiplex PCR; TCRdb keeps only in-frame clonotypes and omits some of them. The sample contains approximately 1,000 clones, approximately 70% of which appear only once. Here the sequenced sample was peripheral blood mononuclear cells, taken 100 days after allogeneic stem cell transplant. Receptors were obtained from a female patient in her thirties or forties who had an allogeneic stem cell transplant, so T cells may come from the graft donor. Some clones in this sample may be carry-over from other donors' samples.

CDR3 sequence reads: CASRYTGGPYEQYF. The DNA of the CDR3 is TGCGCCAGCAGGTATACAGGGGGGCCCTACGAGCAGTACTTC. The chain combines TRBV5-1 with TRBJ2-7, with 8 bases fitting TRBD1. The CDR3 consists of 14 residues. Germline CDR1 SGHRS, CDR2 YFSETQ. V lost 5 bases, J lost 2 bases, and 6 bases stayed unmatched.

V is TRBV7-9 and J is TRBJ1-2; 7 positions match TRBD1. Germline trimming cut 5 bases from V and 7 bases from J; bases unmatched to any gene: 7. The germline gives CDR1 SEHNR, CDR2 FQNEAQ (reference sequence). This CDR3 contains 13 residues. CDR3 sequence reads: CASSQGVEIGYTF. CDR3 coding DNA: TGTGCCAGCAGCCAGGGGGTGGAAATTGGCTACACCTTC.

The chain links TRBV5-1 to TRBJ2-1, with 11 nucleotides matching TRBD1. Germline trimming cut 2 bases from V and 7 bases from J; bases unmatched to any gene: 11. CDR1 and CDR2 from the germline V gene are SGHRS and YFSETQ. The CDR3 has 17 residues. The CDR3 sequence is CASSFSLSGTGGNEQFF. CDR3 in DNA: TGCGCCAGCAGCTTTTCCCTTTCCGGGACAGGGGGGAATGAGCAGTTCTTC.

The V and J genes are TRBV30 and TRBJ1-3, with D possibly TRBD1 on 5 matching bases. Germline V gene lookup returns CDR1 GTSNPN and CDR2 SVGIG (reference sequence). The CDR3 extends over 12 amino acids. Trimming took off 5 bases at V and 4 bases at J, with 9 bases between the two ends. CDR3 amino acids: CAWAYRGNTIYF. CDR3 in DNA: TGTGCCTGGGCATACAGGGGAAACACCATATATTTT.

This clone ranks as large. This chain uses TRBV6-5 with TRBJ1-2, with D possibly being TRBD1 (5 bases). The CDR3 spans 12 residues. Trimming took off 2 bases at V and 8 bases at J, with 9 bases between the two ends. CDR1 MNHEY and CDR2 SVGAGI come from the germline V gene. The CDR3 loop reads CASSYGGSGYTF. The CDR3 DNA follows: TGTGCCAGCAGTTACGGGGGTTCAGGCTACACCTTC.

Comment on this clone: Other DNA sequences in the same sample also yield this CDR3. The chain employs TRBV29-1 and TRBJ1-5; TRBD1 might be the D (6 bases). V dropped 4 bases and J dropped 3 bases, with 7 bases sitting between them. This CDR3 is 12 amino acids long. Germline loops: CDR1 SQVTM, CDR2 ANQGSEA. The CDR3 sequence is CSVAGANQPQHF. The CDR3 nucleotides are TGCAGCGTTGCGGGGGCCAATCAGCCCCAGCATTTT.

The table lists this clone with a count of one. This same CDR3 is encoded by further DNA sequences in the sample. This chain uses TRBV6-5 with TRBJ2-5; the D gene could be TRBD1 or TRBD2 (5 bases each). The CDR3 contains 14 residues. V lost 6 bases, J lost 2 bases, and 13 bases lay in between. CDR1 is MNHEY, CDR2 SVGAGI, per germline. The CDR3 DNA reads TGTGCCAGCAGCCGCCTCTGGGGGCAAGAGACCCAGTACTTC. This gives the protein CASSRLWGQETQYF.

CDR3 DNA sequence: TGTGCCAGCAGCTTGGTACAGATGAACACTGAAGCTTTCTTT. It specifies CASSLVQMNTEAFF. The chain joins TRBV7-2 to TRBJ1-1, with D unclear. Trimming cost V 3 bases and J 0 bases, with 8 bases left between them. CDR1 and CDR2 from the germline V gene are SGHTA and FQGNSA. The CDR3 runs 14 residues.

The chain couples TRBV7-3 to TRBJ2-7, with 8 bases fitting TRBD2. CDR3 length: 14 residues. The J segment lost 1 base and the V segment lost 3 bases, leaving 2 bases of the junction unmatched. CDR1 is SGHTA, CDR2 FQGTGA, per germline. CDR3 region: CASSFGGASYEQYF. The CDR3 DNA is TGTGCCAGCAGCTTCGGGGGGGCATCCTACGAGCAGTACTTC.

This chain joins TRBV7-9 and TRBJ1-5; D unresolved. The CDR3 has 12 amino acids. V lost 4 bases to trimming and J lost 9 bases, with 10 bases between them. The germline V gene encodes CDR1 SEHNR and CDR2 FQNEAQ (reference sequence). Here the CDR3 DNA reads TGTGCCAGCAGCTCCGATGCGCTGCCCCAGCATTTT. Translating gives CASSSDALPQHF.

DNA for the CDR3: TGTGCCTGGACCCCACGGACTAACTATGGCTACACCTTC. It codes for CAWTPRTNYGYTF. The V call is TRBV30, the J call TRBJ1-2; D gene unclear. V was shortened by 4 bases and J by 0 bases, with 9 bases between the two germline ends. CDR3 length equals 13 residues. From germline, CDR1 is GTSNPN and CDR2 SVGIG (reference sequence).

In its sample, this clone ranks as large. This chain connects TRBV27 to TRBJ1-5, with 9 bases fitting TRBD1. Trimming at V came to 4 bases and at J to 4 bases, leaving 8 bases not matched to a gene. From germline, CDR1 is MNHEY and CDR2 SMNVEV (reference sequence). The length of the CDR3 is 16 residues. CDR3 coding DNA: TGTGCCAGCAGTTACCCCTCGGACAGGGGAAATCAGCCCCAGCATTTT. It translates to CASSYPSDRGNQPQHF.

This clone has a single count. The rearrangement joins TRBV6-1 to TRBJ1-6; 7 nucleotides match TRBD1. Germline V CDR1 and CDR2: MNHNS, SASEGT. The length of the CDR3 is 10 residues. V dropped 4 bases and J dropped 17; count of bases not matched to a gene: 2. Here the CDR3 DNA reads TGTGCCAGCAGTGCGACAGGGTTCCACTTT. Its protein is CASSATGFHF.

This chain connects TRBV10-3 to TRBJ1-4; 7 positions agree with TRBD1. The CDR3 totals 14 residues. In germline, CDR1 is ENHRY, CDR2 SYGVKD. Trimming took 7 bases from V and 5 from J; bases not matched to a gene: 7. The CDR3 DNA reads as TGTGCCATCAAGAAGGGGGCCGAGAATGAAAAACTGTTTTTT. This translates into CAIKKGAENEKLFF.

The chain uses TRBV9 and TRBJ1-2; tentative D call: TRBD1 (5 bases). The CDR3 extends over 15 amino acids. The germline CDR1 and CDR2 sequences are SGDLS and YYNGEE. The V end lost 0 bases, the J end lost 4 bases, and 13 bases lay between the germline ends. Here the CDR3 DNA reads TGTGCCAGCAGCGTAGTGGCAGGGACTTCCTATGGCTACACCTTC. Amino acids: CASSVVAGTSYGYTF.

DNA for the CDR3: TGCGCCAGCAGCTTGGGACGTACTAACTATGGCTACACCTTC. It yields the protein CASSLGRTNYGYTF. V gene TRBV5-1 combines with J gene TRBJ1-2; unclear D gene. With 0 bases removed from V and 0 bases from J, the gap between germline ends came to 6 bases. This CDR3 region has 14 residues. CDR1 and CDR2 (germline): SGHRS, YFSETQ.

Concerning this clone itself: Other DNA sequences in the same sample also yield this CDR3. The chain recombines TRBV5-1 with TRBJ2-7, with D unclear. Germline V gene lookup returns CDR1 SGHRS and CDR2 YFSETQ. The CDR3 has 14 residues. Trimming left V 0 bases short and J 0 bases short, with 7 bases between. CDR3 nucleotides: TGCGCCAGCAGCTTGGTCGGCGGCTCCTACGAGCAGTACTTC. The encoded protein is CASSLVGGSYEQYF.

The rearrangement joins TRBV9 to TRBJ2-1; no definite D call. The CDR3 length is 15 residues. Germline V gene data show CDR1 as SGDLS and CDR2 as YYNGEE. The V end was cut by 0 bases, the J end by 7 bases, with 14 bases between. The CDR3 DNA is TGTGCCAGCAGCGTAGAAGGACCGAGGTTTAATGAGCAGTTCTTC. Residues: CASSVEGPRFNEQFF. Looking up the rest from reference TRBV9 and TRBJ2-1 gives the full variable domain: DSGVTQTPKHLITATGQRVTLRCSPRSGDLSVYWYQQSLDQGLQFLIQYYNGEERAKGNILERFSAQQFPDLHSELNLSSLELGDSALYFCASSVEGPRFNEQFFGPGTRLTVL.

The chain joins TRBV27 to TRBJ1-4; D gene ambiguous. This CDR3 comprises 13 residues. Trimming stripped 9 bases from V and 8 bases from J, with 16 bases between. Germline CDR1 MNHEY, CDR2 SMNVEV (reference sequence). Here the CDR3 reads CASTPEGEEKLFF. CDR3 coding DNA: TGTGCCAGTACTCCGGAGGGCGAGGAAAAACTGTTTTTT.